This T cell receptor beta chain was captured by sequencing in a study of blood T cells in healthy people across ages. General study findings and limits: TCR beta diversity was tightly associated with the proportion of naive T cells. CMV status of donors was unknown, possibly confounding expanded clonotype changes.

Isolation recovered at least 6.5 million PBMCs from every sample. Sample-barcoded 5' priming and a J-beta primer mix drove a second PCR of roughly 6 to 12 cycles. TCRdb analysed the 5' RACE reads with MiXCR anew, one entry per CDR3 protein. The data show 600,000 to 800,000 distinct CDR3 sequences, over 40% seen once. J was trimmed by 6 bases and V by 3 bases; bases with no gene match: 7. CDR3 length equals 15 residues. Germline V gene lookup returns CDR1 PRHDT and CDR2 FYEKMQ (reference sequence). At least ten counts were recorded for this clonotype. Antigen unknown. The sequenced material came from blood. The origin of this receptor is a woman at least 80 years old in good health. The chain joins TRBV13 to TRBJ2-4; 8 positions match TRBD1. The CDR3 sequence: CASSFRTGLTNIQYF. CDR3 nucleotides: TGTGCCAGCAGCTTCAGGACAGGGCTGACAAACATTCAGTACTTC.